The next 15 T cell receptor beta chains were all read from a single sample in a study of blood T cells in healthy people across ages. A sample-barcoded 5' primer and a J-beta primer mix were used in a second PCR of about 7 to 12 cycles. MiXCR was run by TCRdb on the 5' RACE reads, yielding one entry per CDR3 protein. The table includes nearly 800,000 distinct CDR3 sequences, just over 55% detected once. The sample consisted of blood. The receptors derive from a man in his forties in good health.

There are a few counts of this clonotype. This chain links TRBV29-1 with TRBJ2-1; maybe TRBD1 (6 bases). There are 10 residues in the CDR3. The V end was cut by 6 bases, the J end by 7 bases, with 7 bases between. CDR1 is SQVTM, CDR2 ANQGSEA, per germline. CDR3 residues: CSVGANEQFF. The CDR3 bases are TGCAGCGTGGGGGCTAATGAGCAGTTCTTC.

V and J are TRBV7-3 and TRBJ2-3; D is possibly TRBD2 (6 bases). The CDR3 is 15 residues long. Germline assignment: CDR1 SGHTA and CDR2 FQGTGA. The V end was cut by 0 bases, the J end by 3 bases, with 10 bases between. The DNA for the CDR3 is TGTGCCAGCAGCTTAACGGGGGACTTGACAGATACGCAGTATTTT. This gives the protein CASSLTGDLTDTQYF.

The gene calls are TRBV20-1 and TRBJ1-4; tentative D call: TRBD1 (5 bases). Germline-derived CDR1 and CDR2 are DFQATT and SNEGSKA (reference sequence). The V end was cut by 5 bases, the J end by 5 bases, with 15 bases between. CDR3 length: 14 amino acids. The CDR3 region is CSARVDGGNEKLFF. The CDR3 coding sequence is TGCAGTGCTCGAGTCGACGGGGGAAATGAAAAACTGTTTTTT.

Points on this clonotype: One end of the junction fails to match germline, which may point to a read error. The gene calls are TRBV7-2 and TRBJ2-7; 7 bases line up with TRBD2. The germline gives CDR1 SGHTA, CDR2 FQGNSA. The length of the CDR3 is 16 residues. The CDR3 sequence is CASSLLSGTQAYEQYF. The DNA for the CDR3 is TGTGCCAGTAGCTTACTAAGCGGGACCCAAGCCTACGAGCAGTACTTC. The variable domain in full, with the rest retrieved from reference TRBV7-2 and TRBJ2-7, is GAGVSQSPSNKVTEKGKDVELRCDPISGHTALYWYRQSLGQGLEFLIYFQGNSAPDKSGLPSDRFSAERTGGSVSTLTIQRTQQEDSAVYLCASSLLSGTQAYEQYFGPGTRLTVT.

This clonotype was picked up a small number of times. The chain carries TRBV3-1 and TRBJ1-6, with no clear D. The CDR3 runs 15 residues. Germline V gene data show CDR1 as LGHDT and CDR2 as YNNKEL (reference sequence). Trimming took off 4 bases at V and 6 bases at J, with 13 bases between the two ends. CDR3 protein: CASSRGPATNSPLHF. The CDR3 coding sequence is TGTGCCAGCAGCCGCGGGCCAGCCACTAATTCACCCCTCCACTTT.

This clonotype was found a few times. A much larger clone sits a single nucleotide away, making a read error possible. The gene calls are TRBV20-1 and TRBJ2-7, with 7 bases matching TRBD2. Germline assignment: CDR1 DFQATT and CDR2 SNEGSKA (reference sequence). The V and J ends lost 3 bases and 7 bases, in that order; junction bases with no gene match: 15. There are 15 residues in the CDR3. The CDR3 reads CSASSAGVPGNEQYF. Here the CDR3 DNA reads TGCAGTGCTAGTAGTGCGGGAGTCCCGGGCAATGAGCAGTACTTC.

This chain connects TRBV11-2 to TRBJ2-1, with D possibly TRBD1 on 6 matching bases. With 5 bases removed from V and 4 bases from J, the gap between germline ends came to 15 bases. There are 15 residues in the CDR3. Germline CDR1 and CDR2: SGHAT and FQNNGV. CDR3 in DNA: TGTGCCAGCAGCGCCCGACAGGACCCGTACAATGAGCAGTTCTTC. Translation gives CASSARQDPYNEQFF.

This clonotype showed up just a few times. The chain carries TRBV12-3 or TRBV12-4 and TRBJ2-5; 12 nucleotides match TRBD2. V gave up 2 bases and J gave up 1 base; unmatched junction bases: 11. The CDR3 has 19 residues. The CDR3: CASSLNKNPGLAGQETQYF. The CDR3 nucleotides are TGTGCCAGCAGTTTAAATAAAAACCCGGGACTAGCGGGCCAAGAGACCCAGTACTTC.

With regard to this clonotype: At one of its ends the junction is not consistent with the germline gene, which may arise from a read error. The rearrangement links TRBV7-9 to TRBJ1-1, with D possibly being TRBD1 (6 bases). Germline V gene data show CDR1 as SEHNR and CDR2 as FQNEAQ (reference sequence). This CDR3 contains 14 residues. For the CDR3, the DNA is TGTGTCAGCAGCTCTCCCGGGACACAACCTGAAGCTTTCTTT. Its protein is CVSSSPGTQPEAFF.

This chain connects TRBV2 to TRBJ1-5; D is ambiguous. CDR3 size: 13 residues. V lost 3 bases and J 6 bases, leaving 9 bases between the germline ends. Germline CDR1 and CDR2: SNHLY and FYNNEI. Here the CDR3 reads CASSEEVFQPQHF. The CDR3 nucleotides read TGTGCCAGCAGTGAGGAGGTTTTTCAGCCCCAGCATTTT.

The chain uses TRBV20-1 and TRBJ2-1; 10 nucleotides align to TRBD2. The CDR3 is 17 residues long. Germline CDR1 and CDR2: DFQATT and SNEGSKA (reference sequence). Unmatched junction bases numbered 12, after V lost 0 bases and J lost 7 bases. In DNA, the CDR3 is TGCAGTGCTAGAGATATCCCCGTGCTAGCGGGAGTGAATGAGCAGTTCTTC. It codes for CSARDIPVLAGVNEQFF.

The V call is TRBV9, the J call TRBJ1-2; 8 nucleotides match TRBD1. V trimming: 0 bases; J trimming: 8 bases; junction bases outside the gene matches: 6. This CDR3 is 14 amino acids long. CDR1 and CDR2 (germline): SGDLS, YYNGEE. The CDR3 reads CASSVGQGARGYTF. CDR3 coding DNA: TGTGCCAGCAGCGTAGGTCAGGGGGCACGCGGCTACACCTTC.

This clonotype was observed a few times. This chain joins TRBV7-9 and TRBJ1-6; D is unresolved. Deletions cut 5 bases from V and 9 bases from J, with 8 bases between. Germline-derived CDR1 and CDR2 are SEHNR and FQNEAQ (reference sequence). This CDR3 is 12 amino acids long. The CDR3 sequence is CASSQSGSPLHF. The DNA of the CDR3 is TGTGCCAGCAGCCAGAGCGGTTCACCCCTCCACTTT.

The CDR3 DNA sequence: TGCAGTGCTAGAGTTCCGGGGTGGGATACGCAGTATTTT. Encoded protein: CSARVPGWDTQYF. The chain carries TRBV20-1 and TRBJ2-3; TRBD2 is a possible D gene (5 bases). CDR3 length: 13 amino acids. The germline gives CDR1 DFQATT, CDR2 SNEGSKA (reference sequence). The germline V and J ends were trimmed by 1 base and 6 bases, with 11 bases remaining between them.

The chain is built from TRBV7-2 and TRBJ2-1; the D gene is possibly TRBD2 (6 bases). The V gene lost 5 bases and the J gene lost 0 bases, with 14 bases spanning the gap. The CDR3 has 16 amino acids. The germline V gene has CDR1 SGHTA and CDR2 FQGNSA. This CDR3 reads CASSPTSLSSYNEQFF. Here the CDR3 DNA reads TGTGCCAGCAGCCCGACTAGTTTGAGCTCCTACAATGAGCAGTTCTTC.